The present T cell receptor beta chain was sequenced within a study of tumor-infiltrating lymphocytes in primary liver carcinoma. A remark on this clonotype: With a much larger clone just one base away, this may be a read error.

The V gene's germline CDR1 is SGHDT and CDR2 YYEEEE. CDR3 size: 14 residues. A constant-region primer primed TCR beta cDNA synthesis from roughly 520 ng of total RNA. ARM-PCR, slightly modified, supplied the TCR beta libraries through three nested multiplex PCR rounds. The study ran its first two PCR rounds for roughly 11 cycles each, using TRBV1-TRBV30 forward primers and a C-beta reverse primer. TCRdb reprocessed the multiplex PCR reads with MiXCR, giving one entry per CDR3 protein. The sample shows about 100,000 distinct CDR3 sequences, more than 65% of them seen only once. Without any cell sorting, roughly 20-33 mg of bulk tissue yielded co-extracted RNA and DNA.

The sequence derives from a woman aged 55-75 years with primary liver carcinoma and hepatitis B virus infection. Material for sequencing was liver tumor tissue from sampling region 5. Subset reported: tumor region T5, tumor centre. The chain links TRBV5-6 to TRBJ2-7; 7 bases fit TRBD2. The CDR3 sequence: CASSSSGGWNEHYF. In DNA form, the CDR3 reads TGTGCCAGCAGCTCGTCCGGGGGGTGGAACGAGCATTACTTC. Using reference TRBV5-6 and TRBJ2-7 for the parts outside the CDR3, the full variable domain is DAGVTQSPTHLIKTRGQQVTLRCSPKSGHDTVSWYQQALGQGPQFIFQYYEEEERQRGNFPDRFSGHQFPNYSSELNVNALLLGDSALYLCASSSSGGWNEHYFGPGTRLTVT.